This T cell receptor beta chain was profiled in a study of Ad26.COV2.S vaccination and SARS-CoV-2 variants. The repertoire was sequenced with immunoSEQ multiplex PCR; TCRdb's copy has only in-frame clones and lacks some. The sample has about 280,000 clones; around 87% are singletons. Treatment indicated: over 15 received Ad26.COV2.S at low or high dose, single or two shots; 5 received placebo; per-sample allocation not given. All samples were drawn on day 63, counting from the first vaccine or placebo injection. CDR3 length: 13 residues. V was shortened by 1 base and J by 1 base, with 5 bases between the two germline ends. The germline V gene encodes CDR1 SGHDT and CDR2 YYEEEE.

This material consisted of peripheral blood, taken in a trial of Ad26.COV2.S vaccine versus placebo. V gene TRBV5-6 combines with J gene TRBJ1-1; D unclear. The source is a person aged 18-65 years who received the Ad26.COV2.S COVID-19 vaccine or a placebo. The CDR3 sequence is CASSLKRNTEAFF. CDR3 DNA: TGTGCCAGCAGCTTGAAACGGAACACTGAAGCTTTCTTT.